This record concerns one TCR beta chain sequence. Its antigen is unidentified. The sample comes from a study of lymphopenia after photon versus proton radiotherapy. General study results and limits: Authors raise, but do not show, better survival with proton therapy.

Here immunoSEQ multiplex PCR was the method, and the copy in TCRdb shows in-frame clones only, minus some. The table shows approximately 62,000 clones, with roughly 83% occurring only once. The CDR3 extends over 14 amino acids. CDR1 is MNHNS, CDR2 SASEGT, per germline. Trimming shortened V by 3 bases and J by 7 bases, and 13 bases separated the two germline ends. V and J are TRBV6-1 and TRBJ2-1; weak D call: TRBD2 (6 bases). Material: peripheral blood, obtained from a patient treated with proton-based radiotherapy. This TCR was recovered from a man in his 60s with pancreatic cancer. The DNA for the CDR3 is TGTGCCAGCAGTGACCGACTAGGTTGGAATGAGCAGTTCTTC. Protein: CASSDRLGWNEQFF.